This T cell receptor (beta chain) was obtained from a study of OX40 agonist ivuxolimab in advanced cancers. As for the study in general: Having had anti-PD-1, anti-PD-L1 or anti-CTLA-4 therapy before was allowed, and under 50% had some.

Patients with a history of autoimmune disease or on systemic immunosuppression were excluded. General study results and limits: Clonal expansion among partial responders at 0.1-3.0 mg/kg ranked near the lowest.

The CDR3 is 13 residues long. Trimming cost V 6 bases and J 4 bases, with 12 bases left between them. Germline V gene lookup returns CDR1 WNHNN and CDR2 SYGVQD (reference sequence). Concerning this clone: The antigen is undetermined.

The repertoire was sequenced with immunoSEQ multiplex PCR; TCRdb's copy has only in-frame clones and lacks some. The sample carries 11,000 to 15,000 clones, roughly 87% recorded once. V and J are TRBV10-1 and TRBJ2-5; no reliable D call. The sequence came from an adult with an advanced solid tumor such as melanoma, head and neck, liver or kidney cancer. This specimen was CD4+ or CD8+ T cells sorted from blood, taken in a trial of the OX40 agonist ivuxolimab. CDR3 sequence: CASRYDTRETQYF. The CDR3 nucleotides read TGCGCCAGCAGATACGACACAAGAGAGACCCAGTACTTC.